A single sample is the source of the 16 T cell receptor beta chains below, sequenced in a study of T cell changes during pregnancy in multiple sclerosis. The protocol was immunoSEQ multiplex PCR, while the TCRdb copy is restricted to in-frame clones and leaves out a portion. The table shows about 40,000 clones, with around nine tenths occurring only once. The sample here was CD4+ T cells from peripheral blood mononuclear cells, taken before pregnancy. These receptors were collected from a female donor with multiple sclerosis, enrolled in a pregnancy study.

This chain uses TRBV19 with TRBJ1-1, with D uncertain. There are 12 residues in the CDR3. Germline CDR1 is LNHDA and CDR2 is SQIVND (reference sequence). V was trimmed by 1 base and J by 7 bases, leaving 7 bases between them. Here the CDR3 reads CASSIGQFEAFF. The CDR3 nucleotides read TGTGCCAGTAGTATAGGGCAGTTTGAAGCTTTCTTT.

A word on this clone: Its ends do not fully match the called genes, so a read error is possible. The rearrangement joins TRBV7-7 to TRBJ2-2; 8 bases align to TRBD2. Germline CDR1 and CDR2: SSHAT and FNYEAQ (reference sequence). The CDR3 is 15 amino acids. CDR3 nucleotides: TGTGCTAGCAGCTTAGAGGGACTAGGCGCCGGGGAGCTGTTTTTT. The encoded protein is CASSLEGLGAGELFF.

V usage is TRBV9 and J usage is TRBJ1-2, with a tentative D call TRBD1 (5 bases). Trimming shortened V by 1 base and J by 2 bases, and 6 bases separated the two germline ends. Germline assignment: CDR1 SGDLS and CDR2 YYNGEE. There are 13 residues in the CDR3. CDR3 in amino acids: CASSVQGNYGYTF. CDR3 sequence (DNA): TGTGCCAGCAGCGTACAGGGAAACTATGGCTACACCTTC.

This rearrangement joins TRBV15 to TRBJ1-5; D is uncertain. The germline V gene encodes CDR1 LNHNV and CDR2 YYDKDF (reference sequence). Trimming removed 8 bases at V and 0 bases at J, with 11 bases between. The CDR3 runs 14 residues. The CDR3 nucleotides are TGTGCCACCCATAGTGGTAATAGCAATCAGCCCCAGCATTTT. The encoded protein is CATHSGNSNQPQHF. The variable domain in full, with the rest retrieved from reference TRBV15 and TRBJ1-5, is DAMVIQNPRYQVTQFGKPVTLSCSQTLNHNVMYWYQQKSSQAPKLLFHYYDKDFNNEADTPDNFQSRRPNTSFCFLDIRSPGLGDTAMYLCATHSGNSNQPQHFGDGTRLSIL.

This clone has just one count. This chain joins TRBV9 and TRBJ2-5; D perhaps matches TRBD1 (5 bases). Germline CDR1 is SGDLS and CDR2 is YYNGEE. V was trimmed by 0 bases and J by 2 bases, leaving 8 bases between them. The CDR3 runs to 14 residues. The CDR3 region is CASSVEGQQETQYF. DNA of the CDR3: TGTGCCAGCAGCGTAGAAGGACAACAAGAGACCCAGTACTTC.

This chain links TRBV5-1 with TRBJ2-2, with D tentatively TRBD1 (6 bases). Trimming shortened V by 7 bases and J by 1 base, and 14 bases separated the two germline ends. The germline gives CDR1 SGHRS, CDR2 YFSETQ. The CDR3 covers 15 residues. The chain's CDR3 is CASLPLTGNTGELFF. CDR3 coding DNA: TGCGCCAGCCTTCCATTGACAGGGAACACCGGGGAGCTGTTTTTT.

The chain carries TRBV30 and TRBJ2-7; 8 bases agree with TRBD2. The J segment lost 8 bases and the V segment lost 1 base, leaving 10 bases of the junction unmatched. Germline assignment: CDR1 GTSNPN and CDR2 SVGIG (reference sequence). The CDR3 runs to 14 residues. The CDR3 loop reads CAWSGGREARKQYF. The CDR3 DNA is TGTGCCTGGAGTGGAGGGCGGGAGGCCCGGAAGCAGTACTTC. The variable domain in full, with the rest retrieved from reference TRBV30 and TRBJ2-7, is SQTIHQWPATLVQPVGSPLSLECTVEGTSNPNLYWYRQAAGRGLQLLFYSVGIGQISSEVPQNLSASRPQDRQFILSSKKLLLSDSGFYLCAWSGGREARKQYFGPGTRLTVT.

The chain employs TRBV6-5 and TRBJ2-5; D may be TRBD2 (6 bases). V lost 0 bases to trimming and J lost 4 bases, with 12 bases between them. The V gene's germline CDR1 is MNHEY and CDR2 SVGAGI. The CDR3 covers 15 residues. CDR3 loop: CASSYSPGVGETQYF. The DNA of the CDR3 is TGTGCCAGCAGTTACTCGCCGGGGGTAGGAGAGACCCAGTACTTC.

This rearrangement joins TRBV19 to TRBJ2-4; D is possibly TRBD2 (5 bases). The ends were cut back, 1 base at V and 4 bases at J, with 14 bases in the middle. CDR1 LNHDA and CDR2 SQIVND come from the germline V gene (reference sequence). The CDR3 is 16 residues long. For the CDR3, the DNA is TGTGCCAGTAGTATAGTCTGGGCGGGCGCAAAAAACATTCAGTACTTC. Translating it yields CASSIVWAGAKNIQYF. Variable domain in full (rest from reference TRBV19 and TRBJ2-4): DGGITQSPKYLFRKEGQNVTLSCEQNLNHDAMYWYRQDPGQGLRLIYYSQIVNDFQKGDIAEGYSVSREKKESFPLTVTSAQKNPTAFYLCASSIVWAGAKNIQYFGAGTRLSVL.

The gene calls are TRBV19 and TRBJ2-3; TRBD2 agrees at 9 bases. In germline, CDR1 is LNHDA, CDR2 SQIVND (reference sequence). The J segment lost 4 bases and the V segment lost 7 bases, leaving 18 bases of the junction unmatched. This CDR3 is 18 amino acids long. The CDR3 nucleotides read TGTGCCAGTAATCCAACCCGGGCGGGAGGGAGGGCCTCAGATACGCAGTATTTT. Protein sequence: CASNPTRAGGRASDTQYF.

J is TRBJ2-1 and V is TRBV5-1, with D possibly TRBD2 on 6 matching bases. V lost 2 bases, J lost 4 bases, and 10 bases lay in between. The CDR3 contains 14 residues. CDR1 SGHRS and CDR2 YFSETQ come from the germline V gene. CDR3 protein: CASSFGSGYNEQFF. The DNA for the CDR3 is TGCGCCAGCAGCTTCGGGAGCGGGTACAATGAGCAGTTCTTC.

The chain has TRBV2 and TRBJ1-2; 7 bases line up with TRBD1. V was pared by 2 bases and J by 4 bases, with 4 bases of the junction left unmatched. The CDR3 runs 14 residues. Germline V CDR1 and CDR2: SNHLY, FYNNEI. The chain's CDR3 is CASSERQGVYGYTF. CDR3 bases: TGTGCCAGCAGTGAAAGGCAGGGGGTCTATGGCTACACCTTC. Full variable domain (missing parts from reference TRBV2 and TRBJ1-2): EPEVTQTPSHQVTQMGQEVILRCVPISNHLYFYWYRQILGQKVEFLVSFYNNEISEKSEIFDDQFSVERPDGSNFTLKIRSTKLEDSAMYFCASSERQGVYGYTFGSGTRLTVV.

This clone was observed a single time. The chain uses TRBV9 and TRBJ2-1; 7 nucleotides match TRBD1. V was clipped by 0 bases and J by 4 bases; unmatched bases: 4. The germline CDR1 and CDR2 sequences are SGDLS and YYNGEE. The CDR3 spans 15 residues. In DNA form, the CDR3 reads TGTGCCAGCAGCGTAGCGGGACAGAGATACAATGAGCAGTTCTTC. Residues: CASSVAGQRYNEQFF. The variable domain in full, completed from reference TRBV9 and TRBJ2-1, reads DSGVTQTPKHLITATGQRVTLRCSPRSGDLSVYWYQQSLDQGLQFLIQYYNGEERAKGNILERFSAQQFPDLHSELNLSSLELGDSALYFCASSVAGQRYNEQFFGPGTRLTVL.

The V and J genes are TRBV7-2 and TRBJ2-2; D might be TRBD2 (5 bases). The CDR3 runs to 16 residues. V lost 5 bases, J lost 3 bases, and 16 bases lay in between. Germline lookup yields CDR1 SGHTA and CDR2 FQGNSA. The CDR3 DNA is TGTGCCAGCAGCCAGACTTGGGAGACGGACACCGGGGAGCTGTTTTTT. Residues: CASSQTWETDTGELFF.

The chain has TRBV19 and TRBJ2-1; D might be TRBD2 (6 bases). The V gene's germline CDR1 is LNHDA and CDR2 SQIVND (reference sequence). The CDR3 extends over 12 amino acids. V was pared by 6 bases and J by 7 bases, with 10 bases between. The CDR3 region has the DNA TGTGCCAGTAGCCCGGGACTTAATGAGCAGTTCTTC. Its translation is CASSPGLNEQFF.

The chain employs TRBV19 and TRBJ1-4; a possible D gene is TRBD1 (5 bases). Germline CDR1 is LNHDA and CDR2 is SQIVND (reference sequence). This CDR3 has 15 amino acids. Trimming shortened V by 3 bases and J by 7 bases, and 15 bases separated the two germline ends. The CDR3 bases are TGTGCCAGTAGTATCGGCGGCTCACAGGTTGAAAAACTGTTTTTT. Translation gives CASSIGGSQVEKLFF.